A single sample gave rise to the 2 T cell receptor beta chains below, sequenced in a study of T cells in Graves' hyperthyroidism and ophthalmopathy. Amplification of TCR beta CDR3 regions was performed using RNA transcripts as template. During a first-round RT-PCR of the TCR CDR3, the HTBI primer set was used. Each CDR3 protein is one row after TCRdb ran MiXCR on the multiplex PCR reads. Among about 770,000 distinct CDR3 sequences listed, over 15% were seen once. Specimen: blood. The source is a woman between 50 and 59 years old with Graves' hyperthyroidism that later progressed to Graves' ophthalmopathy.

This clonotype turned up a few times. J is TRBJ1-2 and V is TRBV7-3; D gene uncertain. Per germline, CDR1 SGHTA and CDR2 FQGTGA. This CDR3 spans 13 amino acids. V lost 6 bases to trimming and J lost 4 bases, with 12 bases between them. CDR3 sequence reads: CASSNTACYGYTF. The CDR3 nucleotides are TGTGCCAGCAGTAATACAGCTTGCTATGGCTACACCTTC.

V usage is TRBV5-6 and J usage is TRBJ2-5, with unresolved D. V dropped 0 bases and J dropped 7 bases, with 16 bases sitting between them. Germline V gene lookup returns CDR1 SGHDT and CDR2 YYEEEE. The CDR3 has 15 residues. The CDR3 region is CASSLGRAAPGTQYF. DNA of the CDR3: TGTGCCAGCAGCTTGGGTCGAGCAGCTCCAGGGACCCAGTACTTC.